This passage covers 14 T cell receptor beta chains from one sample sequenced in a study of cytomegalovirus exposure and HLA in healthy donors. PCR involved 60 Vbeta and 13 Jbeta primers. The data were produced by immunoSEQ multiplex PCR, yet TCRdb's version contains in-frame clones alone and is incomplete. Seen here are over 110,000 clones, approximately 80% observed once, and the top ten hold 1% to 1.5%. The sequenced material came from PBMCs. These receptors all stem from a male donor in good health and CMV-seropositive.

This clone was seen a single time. CDR3 protein: CASSVQGAFRYEQYF. The CDR3 coding sequence is TGTGCCAGCAGTGTACAGGGGGCCTTCCGCTACGAGCAGTACTTC. This chain uses TRBV27 with TRBJ2-7; TRBD1 matches at 9 bases. V lost 5 bases and J lost 3; bases outside the gene matches: 8. The CDR3 covers 15 residues. In germline, CDR1 is MNHEY, CDR2 SMNVEV (reference sequence).

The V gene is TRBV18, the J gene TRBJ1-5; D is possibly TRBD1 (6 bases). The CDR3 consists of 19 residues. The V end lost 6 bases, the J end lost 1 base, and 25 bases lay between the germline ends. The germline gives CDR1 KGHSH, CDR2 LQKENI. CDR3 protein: CASSPSLDSGTPSNQPQHF. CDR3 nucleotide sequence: TGTGCCAGCTCGCCATCCTTGGACTCCGGGACACCGAGCAATCAGCCCCAGCATTTT. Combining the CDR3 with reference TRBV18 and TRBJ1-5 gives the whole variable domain NAGVMQNPRHLVRRRGQEARLRCSPMKGHSHVYWYRQLPEEGLKFMVYLQKENIIDESGMPKERFSAEFPKEGPSILRIQQVVRGDSAAYFCASSPSLDSGTPSNQPQHFGDGTRLSIL.

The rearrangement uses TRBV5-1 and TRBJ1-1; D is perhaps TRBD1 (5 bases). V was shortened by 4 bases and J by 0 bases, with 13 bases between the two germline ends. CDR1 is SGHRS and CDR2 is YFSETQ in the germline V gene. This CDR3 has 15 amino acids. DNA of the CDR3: TGCGCCAGCAGCCCGAGGGAGGGGATGAACACTGAAGCTTTCTTT. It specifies CASSPREGMNTEAFF.

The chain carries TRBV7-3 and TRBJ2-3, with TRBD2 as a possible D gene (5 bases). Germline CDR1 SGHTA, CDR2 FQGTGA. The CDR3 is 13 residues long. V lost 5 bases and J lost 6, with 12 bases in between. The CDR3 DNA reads TGTGCCAGCAGCCCCCAATTAGCGGATACGCAGTATTTT. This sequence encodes CASSPQLADTQYF.

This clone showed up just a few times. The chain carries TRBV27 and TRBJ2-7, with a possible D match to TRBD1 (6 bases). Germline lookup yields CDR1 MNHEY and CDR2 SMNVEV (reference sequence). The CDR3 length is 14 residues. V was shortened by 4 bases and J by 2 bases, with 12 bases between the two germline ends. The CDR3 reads CASSWTVPPYEQYF. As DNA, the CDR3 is TGTGCCAGCAGTTGGACAGTTCCCCCCTACGAGCAGTACTTC.

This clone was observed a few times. The CDR3 DNA is TGTGCCAGCAGTTTAAACAGATTGTCCTACGAGCAGTACTTC. It translates to CASSLNRLSYEQYF. The chain uses TRBV27 and TRBJ2-7, with D uncertain. The germline gives CDR1 MNHEY, CDR2 SMNVEV (reference sequence). Deletions cut 2 bases from V and 1 base from J, with 9 bases between. The CDR3 runs to 14 residues.

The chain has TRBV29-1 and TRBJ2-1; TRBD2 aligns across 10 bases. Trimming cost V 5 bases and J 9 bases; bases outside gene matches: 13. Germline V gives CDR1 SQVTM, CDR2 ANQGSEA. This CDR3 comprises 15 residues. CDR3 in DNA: TGCAGCGTTCTACTAGCGGGATATTTTTATGGTGAGCAGTTCTTC. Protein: CSVLLAGYFYGEQFF.

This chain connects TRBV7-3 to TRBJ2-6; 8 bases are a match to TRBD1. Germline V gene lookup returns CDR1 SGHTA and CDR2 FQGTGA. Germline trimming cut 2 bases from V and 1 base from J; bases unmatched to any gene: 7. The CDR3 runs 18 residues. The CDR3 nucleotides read TGTGCCAGCAGCTTAGTCGGGACAGGTCTTTCTGGGGCCAACGTCCTGACTTTC. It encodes CASSLVGTGLSGANVLTF.

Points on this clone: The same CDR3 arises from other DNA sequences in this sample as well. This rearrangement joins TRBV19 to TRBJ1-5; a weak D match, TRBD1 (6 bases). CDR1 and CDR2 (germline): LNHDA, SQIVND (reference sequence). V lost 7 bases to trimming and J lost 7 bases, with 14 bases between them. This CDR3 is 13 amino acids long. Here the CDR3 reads CASTGGGGQPQHF. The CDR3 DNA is TGTGCCAGTACGGGGGGCGGAGGGCAGCCCCAGCATTTT.

The CDR3 DNA reads as TGTGCCAGTAGCCCTCGGAGACTCCGCGCGCTTTTTGGGGCTAAAGGCTACACCTTC. Protein: CASSPRRLRALFGAKGYTF. The rearrangement uses TRBV19 and TRBJ1-2, with D possibly matching TRBD1 (5 bases). Trimming cost V 6 bases and J 8 bases, with 34 bases left between them. From germline, CDR1 is LNHDA and CDR2 SQIVND (reference sequence). The CDR3 length is 19 residues.

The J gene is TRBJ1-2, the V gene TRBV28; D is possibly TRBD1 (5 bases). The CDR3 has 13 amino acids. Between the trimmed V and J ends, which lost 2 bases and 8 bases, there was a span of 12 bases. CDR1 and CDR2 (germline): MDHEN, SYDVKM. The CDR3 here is CASSLGAPRGYTF. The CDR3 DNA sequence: TGTGCCAGCAGTTTAGGGGCGCCTCGGGGCTACACCTTC.

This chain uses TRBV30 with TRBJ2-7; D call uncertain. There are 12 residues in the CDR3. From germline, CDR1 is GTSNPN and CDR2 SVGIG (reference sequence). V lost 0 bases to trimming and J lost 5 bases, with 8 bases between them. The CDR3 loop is CAWSVRGNEQYF. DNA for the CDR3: TGTGCCTGGAGTGTACGAGGAAACGAGCAGTACTTC.

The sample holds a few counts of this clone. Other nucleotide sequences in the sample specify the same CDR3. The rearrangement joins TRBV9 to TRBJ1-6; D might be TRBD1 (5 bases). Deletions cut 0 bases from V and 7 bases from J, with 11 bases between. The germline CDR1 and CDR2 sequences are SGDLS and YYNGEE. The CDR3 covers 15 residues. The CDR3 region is CASSVEGQRNSPLHF. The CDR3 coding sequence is TGTGCCAGCAGCGTAGAGGGGCAGAGAAATTCACCCCTCCACTTT.

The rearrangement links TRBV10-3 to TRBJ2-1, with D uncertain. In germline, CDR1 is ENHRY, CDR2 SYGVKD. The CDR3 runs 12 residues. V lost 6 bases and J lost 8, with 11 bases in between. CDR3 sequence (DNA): TGTGCCATCAGGACGGTTGGAGATGAGCAGTTCTTC. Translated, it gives CAIRTVGDEQFF.